A single sample is the source of the 22 T cell receptor beta chains below, sequenced in a study of HIV-infected patients and healthy controls. One entry per CDR3 protein, called by TCRdb with MiXCR from the 5' RACE reads. Of about 63,000 distinct CDR3 sequences listed, approximately 15% are singletons. Specimen: CD4+ T cells from blood. The source of these receptors is a human donor in good health.

The chain combines TRBV5-6 with TRBJ1-1, with unresolved D. V was shortened by 4 bases and J by 0 bases, with 10 bases between the two germline ends. The CDR3 contains 14 residues. The V gene's germline CDR1 is SGHDT and CDR2 YYEEEE. CDR3 nucleotide sequence: TGTGCCAGCAGCGGAGGTCCTCTGAACACTGAAGCTTTCTTT. This translates into CASSGGPLNTEAFF.

Only one count was recorded for this clonotype. The gene calls are TRBV6-1 and TRBJ2-7, with TRBD1 as a possible D gene (5 bases). CDR1 and CDR2 from the germline V gene are MNHNS and SASEGT. There are 12 residues in the CDR3. V dropped 5 bases and J dropped 4 bases, with 9 bases sitting between them. CDR3 coding DNA: TGTGCCAGCAGTTTCCCAGGGTACGAGCAGTACTTC. It encodes CASSFPGYEQYF.

The chain employs TRBV6-2 or TRBV6-3 and TRBJ2-5; 7 bases are a match to TRBD2. The germline V gene encodes CDR1 MNHEY and CDR2 SVGEGT. The CDR3 is made up of 15 amino acids. The junction had 13 bases not matched to a gene; V was cut back by 8 bases and J by 4 bases. The CDR3 sequence is CASRGERLATETQYF. DNA of the CDR3: TGTGCCAGCCGGGGGGAGCGGCTAGCGACAGAGACCCAGTACTTC.

This sequence joins TRBV20-1 and TRBJ1-2; 9 bases map to TRBD1. V lost 3 bases to trimming and J lost 7 bases; unmatched junction nucleotides: 6. CDR1 is DFQATT, CDR2 SNEGSKA, per germline (reference sequence). The CDR3 length is 13 residues. For the CDR3, the DNA is TGCAGTGCTAGTGGGGGACAGGGATCTGGCTACACCTTC. It codes for CSASGGQGSGYTF.

V gene TRBV2 combines with J gene TRBJ1-5, with 12 bases matching TRBD1. CDR1 and CDR2 (germline): SNHLY, FYNNEI. This CDR3 is 15 amino acids long. With V trimmed by 6 bases and J by 6 bases, 6 bases remained unmatched. The DNA for the CDR3 is TGTGCCAGCAGGGGGACAGGGGGCCACGGTCAGCCCCAGCATTTT. It encodes CASRGTGGHGQPQHF.

A few counts support this clonotype. This chain links TRBV20-1 with TRBJ1-5, with TRBD1 as a possible D gene (5 bases). This CDR3 is 16 amino acids long. Between the trimmed V and J ends, which lost 0 bases and 3 bases, there was a span of 15 bases. Germline values: CDR1 DFQATT, CDR2 SNEGSKA (reference sequence). The CDR3 DNA reads TGCAGTGCTAGAGAGGGGTTGGCAGGGAACAATCAGCCCCAGCATTTT. It yields the protein CSAREGLAGNNQPQHF.

This clonotype was recorded a few times. This rearrangement joins TRBV29-1 to TRBJ1-4; 7 bases match TRBD1. Germline CDR1 SQVTM, CDR2 ANQGSEA. J was trimmed by 8 bases and V by 7 bases; bases with no gene match: 10. This CDR3 spans 13 amino acids. CDR3 sequence: CSAETGRGEKLFF. The DNA for the CDR3 is TGCAGCGCTGAGACAGGGAGGGGAGAAAAACTGTTTTTT.

The chain joins TRBV29-1 to TRBJ2-1; D could derive from TRBD1 or TRBD2 (5 bases each). The CDR3 consists of 13 residues. The V and J ends lost 7 bases and 8 bases respectively, with 18 bases between them. Germline lookup yields CDR1 SQVTM and CDR2 ANQGSEA. The chain's CDR3 is CSASGTATHEQFF. The CDR3 DNA follows: TGCAGCGCTTCCGGGACCGCCACACATGAGCAGTTCTTC.

This clonotype has more than one count but fewer than ten. The chain joins TRBV6-2 or TRBV6-3 to TRBJ1-1; TRBD1 matches at 7 bases. Germline V gene lookup returns CDR1 MNHEY and CDR2 SVGEGT. The CDR3 length is 14 residues. The J segment lost 7 bases and the V segment lost 4 bases, leaving 9 bases of the junction unmatched. The CDR3 protein is CASSFNRGPYEAFF. The CDR3, as DNA: TGTGCCAGCAGTTTCAACAGGGGACCGTATGAAGCTTTCTTT.

This clonotype came up a few times. CDR3 in amino acids: CASSEAGTGSYEQYF. For the CDR3, the DNA is TGTGCCAGCAGTGAAGCAGGGACAGGTTCCTACGAGCAGTACTTC. The rearrangement joins TRBV6-1 to TRBJ2-7; 8 nucleotides align to TRBD1. Germline CDR1 MNHNS, CDR2 SASEGT. V dropped 0 bases and J dropped 1; count of bases not matched to a gene: 2. This CDR3 is built from 15 residues.

This clonotype was seen more than once but under ten times. The chain links TRBV5-4 to TRBJ1-4, with a tentative D call TRBD1 (6 bases). Germline V gene lookup returns CDR1 SGHNT and CDR2 YYREEE (reference sequence). The V gene lost 4 bases and the J gene lost 5 bases, with 12 bases spanning the gap. The CDR3 is 14 amino acids. CDR3 protein: CASSTGTRNEKLFF. The CDR3, as DNA: TGTGCCAGCAGCACCGGGACAAGAAATGAAAAACTGTTTTTT.

V and J are TRBV21-1 and TRBJ2-3. TRBV21-1 has pseudogene status. The CDR3 is 14 amino acids. The CDR3 DNA reads as TGTGCCAGCAATCAAAGCGGCCGCACAGATACGCAGTATTTT. It translates to CASNQSGRTDTQYF.

This clonotype has a count of ten or more. The J gene is TRBJ2-2, the V gene TRBV5-6; 11 nucleotides agree with TRBD1. Germline-derived CDR1 and CDR2 are SGHDT and YYEEEE. This CDR3 spans 17 amino acids. V dropped 9 bases and J dropped 3; count of bases not matched to a gene: 13. The CDR3 here is CAIRTGGLAVHTGELFF. CDR3 coding DNA: TGTGCCATACGGACAGGGGGCCTCGCCGTCCACACCGGGGAGCTGTTTTTT.

This clonotype has only a few counts. The CDR3 DNA is TGTGCCAGCAGCATTGACAGCTCCTACAATGAGCAGTTCTTC. Protein product: CASSIDSSYNEQFF. The chain couples TRBV7-2 to TRBJ2-1, with D tentatively TRBD1 (5 bases). This CDR3 comprises 14 residues. Trimming took 5 bases from V and 0 from J, leaving 8 bases between them. The germline V gene has CDR1 SGHTA and CDR2 FQGNSA.

J is TRBJ2-2 and V is TRBV12-3 or TRBV12-4; the match to TRBD2 covers 8 bases. The V gene end was trimmed by 5 bases and the J gene end by 5 bases; junction bases not matched to a gene: 7. The CDR3 extends over 15 amino acids. CDR3 loop: CASSLRLASTGELFF. CDR3 in DNA: TGTGCCAGCAGTCTCAGACTAGCGAGTACCGGGGAGCTGTTTTTT.

In this sample, this clonotype turned up many times. The chain carries TRBV20-1 and TRBJ1-3; D gene uncertain. Trimming left V 2 bases short and J 1 base short, with 6 bases between. Germline assignment: CDR1 DFQATT and CDR2 SNEGSKA (reference sequence). This CDR3 is built from 13 residues. CDR3 region: CSARLPSGNTIYF. CDR3 DNA: TGCAGTGCTAGACTTCCATCTGGAAACACCATATATTTT.

This clonotype turned up a few times. CDR3 sequence: CASSHLTGANTEAFF. CDR3 nucleotide sequence: TGTGCCAGCAGCCACCTAACAGGGGCGAACACTGAAGCTTTCTTT. This chain joins TRBV14 and TRBJ1-1, with 7 bases that match TRBD1. The trim removed 3 bases at V and 1 base at J, leaving 5 bases unmatched. The germline V gene has CDR1 SGHDN and CDR2 FVKESK. There are 15 residues in the CDR3.

This clonotype has just a few counts. The chain uses TRBV20-1 and TRBJ2-3, with D uncertain. V was pared by 6 bases and J by 2 bases, with 21 bases between. This CDR3 comprises 16 residues. The germline CDR1 and CDR2 sequences are DFQATT and SNEGSKA (reference sequence). The CDR3 DNA follows: TGCAGTGCCGAGGCGGCTCATTGGCCTTTCACAGATACGCAGTATTTT. The encoded protein is CSAEAAHWPFTDTQYF.

There are many counts of this clonotype. The rearrangement uses TRBV6-6 and TRBJ1-4, with D perhaps TRBD1 (5 bases). This CDR3 has 15 residues. Germline CDR1 and CDR2: MNHNY and SVGAGI (reference sequence). The V end was cut by 5 bases, the J end by 0 bases, with 10 bases between. The CDR3 protein is CASSARGTTNEKLFF. The CDR3 nucleotides read TGTGCCAGCAGTGCTCGGGGGACAACTAATGAAAAACTGTTTTTT.

This clonotype showed up just a few times. The V call is TRBV19, the J call TRBJ2-7; TRBD2 matches at 7 bases. The CDR3 is made up of 15 amino acids. Germline CDR1 and CDR2: LNHDA and SQIVND (reference sequence). The junction had 9 bases not matched to a gene; V was cut back by 5 bases and J by 2 bases. CDR3 region: CASSFVAGRTYEQYF. CDR3 DNA sequence: TGTGCCAGTAGTTTCGTAGCGGGCAGGACCTACGAGCAGTACTTC.

This clonotype was seen at least ten times. The rearrangement uses TRBV12-3 or TRBV12-4 and TRBJ1-5; D is unclear. The CDR3 covers 15 residues. V gave up 3 bases and J gave up 0 bases, with 9 bases separating them. In DNA form, the CDR3 reads TGTGCCAGCAGTTTCGTGGGGAATAGCAATCAGCCCCAGCATTTT. This translates into CASSFVGNSNQPQHF.

This clonotype was recorded at least ten times. The rearrangement uses TRBV14 and TRBJ2-7; tentative D call: TRBD1 (5 bases). The germline V gene encodes CDR1 SGHDN and CDR2 FVKESK. V was trimmed by 8 bases and J by 2 bases, leaving 13 bases between them. This CDR3 is built from 13 residues. CDR3 amino acids: CASGRGNAYEQYF. DNA for the CDR3: TGTGCCAGCGGAAGGGGTAATGCCTACGAGCAGTACTTC. Together with reference TRBV14 and TRBJ2-7, the CDR3 gives the full variable domain: EAGVTQFPSHSVIEKGQTVTLRCDPISGHDNLYWYRRVMGKEIKFLLHFVKESKQDESGMPNNRFLAERTGGTYSTLKVQPAELEDSGVYFCASGRGNAYEQYFGPGTRLTVT.